The 30 T cell receptor beta chains listed next were all sequenced from one sample in a study of beta chain features in type 1 diabetes. Every isolated RNA sample was fully reverse transcribed, so sequencing captured expressed TCRB transcripts. TCRdb's table, derived via immunoSEQ multiplex PCR, lists solely in-frame clones and lacks some. The sample has about 150,000 clones; 11% are singletons. Sequenced sample: central memory CD4+ T cells from blood. The origin of the receptors is a man in his late teens or twenties in good health.

This chain uses TRBV27 with TRBJ2-5, with TRBD2 matching 9 bases. V lost 4 bases, J lost 6 bases, and 9 bases stayed unmatched. Germline CDR1 is MNHEY and CDR2 is SMNVEV (reference sequence). This CDR3 region has 15 residues. The CDR3 coding sequence is TGTGCCAGCAGTTCCCATGCGGGGGGGTTAAAGACCCAGTACTTC. Its translation: CASSSHAGGLKTQYF.

This clone has more than one count but fewer than ten. The rearrangement uses TRBV5-6 and TRBJ2-6; no definite D call. The length of the CDR3 is 14 residues. V lost 4 bases and J 1 base, leaving 6 bases between the germline ends. Germline CDR1 SGHDT, CDR2 YYEEEE. The CDR3 loop is CASSPVSGANVLTF. In DNA form, the CDR3 reads TGTGCCAGCAGCCCCGTTTCTGGGGCCAACGTCCTGACTTTC.

The rearrangement links TRBV25-1 to TRBJ2-5; D unresolved. The assigned J gene may be wrong: the sequence end matches TRBJ2-7 better. The CDR3 sequence is 14 residues long. From germline, CDR1 is MGHDK and CDR2 SYGVNS. The CDR3 spells CASSDPIWANEQYF. Written as DNA, the CDR3 is TGTGCCAGCAGTGACCCCATTTGGGCCAACGAGCAGTACTTC.

The gene calls are TRBV6-6 and TRBJ2-7, with 7 nucleotides matching TRBD1. The CDR3 consists of 15 residues. In germline, CDR1 is MNHNY, CDR2 SVGAGI (reference sequence). J was trimmed by 4 bases and V by 2 bases; bases with no gene match: 8. The CDR3: CASSYPSTGEYEQYF. The CDR3 region has the DNA TGTGCCAGCAGTTACCCTAGCACAGGGGAATACGAGCAGTACTTC.

The table lists this clone with a few counts. This chain uses TRBV2 with TRBJ1-2; D gene ambiguous. V dropped 1 base and J dropped 1 base, with 7 bases sitting between them. The germline gives CDR1 SNHLY, CDR2 FYNNEI. The CDR3 is 14 residues long. In nucleotides, the CDR3 is TGTGCCAGCAGTGAAGGCCGGGGTAACTATGGCTACACCTTC. As protein: CASSEGRGNYGYTF.

The genes are TRBV7-9 and TRBJ2-5, with no clear D. CDR1 and CDR2 (germline): SEHNR, FQNEAQ (reference sequence). This CDR3 is 15 amino acids long. V lost 1 base and J 2 bases, leaving 11 bases between the germline ends. CDR3 DNA: TGTGCCAGCAGCTTAGAACTCATACTGCAAGAGACCCAGTACTTC. This encodes CASSLELILQETQYF.

This sequence joins TRBV7-2 and TRBJ2-1; the D is unclear. This CDR3 is 12 amino acids long. V lost 2 bases and J 6 bases, leaving 5 bases between the germline ends. Germline V CDR1 and CDR2: SGHTA, FQGNSA. CDR3 DNA sequence: TGTGCCAGCAGCTTACGCAGCAATGAGCAGTTCTTC. As protein: CASSLRSNEQFF.

This clone was recorded only once. This chain joins TRBV7-3 and TRBJ2-3; 7 bases are a match to TRBD1. Germline V lookup: CDR1 SGHTA, CDR2 FQGTGA. After removal of 7 bases from V and 6 bases from J, the junction contained 13 bases not matched to a gene. CDR3 length equals 15 residues. The CDR3 is CASTPKGAARDTQYF. As DNA, the CDR3 is TGTGCCAGCACCCCTAAGGGGGCCGCGCGGGATACGCAGTATTTT.

The V call is TRBV7-9, the J call TRBJ1-5, with 7 bases lining up with TRBD1. The ends lost 4 bases at V and 7 bases at J; junction bases unmatched: 10. The CDR3 runs 15 residues. Germline V gene data show CDR1 as SEHNR and CDR2 as FQNEAQ (reference sequence). The CDR3 spells CASSSSTGSFQPQHF. Here the CDR3 DNA reads TGTGCCAGCAGCTCTTCGACAGGGTCTTTCCAGCCCCAGCATTTT. Together with reference TRBV7-9 and TRBJ1-5, the CDR3 gives the full variable domain: DTGVSQNPRHKITKRGQNVTFRCDPISEHNRLYWYRQTLGQGPEFLTYFQNEAQLEKSRLLSDRFSAERPKGSFSTLEIQRTEQGDSAMYLCASSSSTGSFQPQHFGDGTRLSIL.

This chain joins TRBV9 and TRBJ2-3; TRBD2 matches at 7 bases. Germline assignment: CDR1 SGDLS and CDR2 YYNGEE. Trimming took 3 bases from V and 0 from J; bases not matched to a gene: 10. There are 17 residues in the CDR3. The CDR3 nucleotides read TGTGCCAGCAGCGCAGGGATGGGAGGGAGAAGCACAGATACGCAGTATTTT. This encodes CASSAGMGGRSTDTQYF.

The rearrangement joins TRBV28 to TRBJ2-1, with D perhaps matching TRBD1 or TRBD2 (5 bases each). V was pared by 8 bases and J by 7 bases, with 18 bases between. Germline V gene sequence: CDR1 MDHEN, CDR2 SYDVKM. CDR3 size: 14 residues. CDR3 DNA sequence: TGTGCCAGCCATAAGAGGGACGGGGTTAATGAGCAGTTCTTC. It codes for CASHKRDGVNEQFF.

The sample holds a few counts of this clone. The chain couples TRBV6-1 to TRBJ1-2, with TRBD1 matching 9 bases. Germline V gene sequence: CDR1 MNHNS, CDR2 SASEGT. CDR3 length equals 15 residues. Trimming removed 3 bases from V and 4 bases from J; junction bases left unmatched: 6. The CDR3 loop is CASSEGMGQGYGYTF. The CDR3 nucleotides are TGTGCCAGCAGTGAGGGTATGGGACAGGGCTATGGCTACACCTTC.

This clone came up a few times. The J gene is TRBJ2-7, the V gene TRBV18; 7 bases agree with TRBD1. The CDR3 length is 15 residues. Germline CDR1 and CDR2: KGHSH and LQKENI. After removal of 3 bases from V and 3 bases from J, the junction contained 8 bases not matched to a gene. The CDR3 reads CASSPDRERLYEQYF. The CDR3 region has the DNA TGTGCCAGCTCACCCGACAGGGAGCGCCTCTACGAGCAGTACTTC.

This clone has just a few counts. The chain couples TRBV5-4 to TRBJ2-1, with a weak D call TRBD2 (5 bases). The CDR3 covers 16 residues. V lost 4 bases and J 0 bases, leaving 14 bases between the germline ends. The germline V gene encodes CDR1 SGHNT and CDR2 YYREEE (reference sequence). CDR3 sequence reads: CASSHESGISYNEQFF. The CDR3, as DNA: TGTGCCAGCAGCCACGAGAGCGGAATCTCCTACAATGAGCAGTTCTTC.

This clone was recorded a few times. The V gene is TRBV9, the J gene TRBJ2-5, with TRBD1 matching 10 bases. CDR1 and CDR2 (germline): SGDLS, YYNGEE. The CDR3 is 16 residues long. V lost 3 bases to trimming and J lost 4 bases; unmatched junction nucleotides: 9. This chain's CDR3 is CASSAAGTGARETQYF. CDR3 DNA: TGTGCCAGCAGCGCCGCCGGGACAGGGGCGCGAGAGACCCAGTACTTC. The whole variable domain, remainder taken from reference TRBV9 and TRBJ2-5, is DSGVTQTPKHLITATGQRVTLRCSPRSGDLSVYWYQQSLDQGLQFLIQYYNGEERAKGNILERFSAQQFPDLHSELNLSSLELGDSALYFCASSAAGTGARETQYFGPGTRLLVL.

This clone was counted only a few times. The rearrangement uses TRBV5-4 and TRBJ2-5; no clear D gene. In germline, CDR1 is SGHNT, CDR2 YYREEE (reference sequence). The CDR3 consists of 14 residues. V was trimmed by 1 base and J by 2 bases, leaving 9 bases between them. As DNA, the CDR3 is TGTGCCAGCAGCTTGCGCCAGTATCAAGAGACCCAGTACTTC. Residues: CASSLRQYQETQYF.

This clone has more than one count but fewer than ten. The chain joins TRBV4-3 to TRBJ1-2; D remains unclear. Trimming took off 4 bases at V and 4 bases at J, with 10 bases between the two ends. The V gene's germline CDR1 is LGHNA and CDR2 YSLEER. This CDR3 has 13 residues. CDR3 sequence reads: CASSPGRSYGYTF. The DNA of the CDR3 is TGCGCCAGCAGCCCCGGCAGGAGCTATGGCTACACCTTC.

This chain uses TRBV10-3 with TRBJ1-2; D ambiguous. Germline CDR1 ENHRY, CDR2 SYGVKD. CDR3 length: 15 residues. Deletions cut 2 bases from V and 0 bases from J, with 10 bases between. The CDR3 protein is CAISEQPGTNYGYTF. CDR3 nucleotide sequence: TGTGCCATCAGTGAGCAGCCAGGAACTAACTATGGCTACACCTTC.

The chain links TRBV9 to TRBJ2-7; 7 bases are shared with TRBD2. V shed 4 bases, J shed 3 bases, and the junction held 7 bases outside the gene matches. Germline CDR1 SGDLS, CDR2 YYNGEE. This CDR3 is 14 amino acids long. The CDR3 here is CASSPGTINYEQYF. CDR3 DNA: TGTGCCAGCAGCCCGGGGACTATAAACTACGAGCAGTACTTC.

This clone was counted between two and nine times. This chain links TRBV5-1 with TRBJ2-5, with D hard to call. CDR1 and CDR2 (germline): SGHRS, YFSETQ. CDR3 length equals 14 residues. V was clipped by 2 bases and J by 2 bases, with 10 bases between them. CDR3 coding DNA: TGCGCCAGCAGCTTATTCGGCTCACAAGAGACCCAGTACTTC. Translating gives CASSLFGSQETQYF.

This chain uses TRBV4-2 with TRBJ2-1; a possible D gene is TRBD2 (6 bases). Germline V lookup: CDR1 LGHNA, CDR2 YNFKEQ. This CDR3 spans 12 amino acids. V dropped 0 bases and J dropped 9 bases, with 6 bases sitting between them. Here the CDR3 reads CASSQEGGEQFF. CDR3 DNA: TGTGCCAGCAGCCAAGAGGGAGGTGAGCAGTTCTTC.

The chain couples TRBV14 to TRBJ2-1; no clear D gene. The V gene's germline CDR1 is SGHDN and CDR2 FVKESK. The CDR3 loop spans 13 amino acids. V dropped 1 base and J dropped 10 bases, with 11 bases sitting between them. CDR3 loop: CASSQVSSLEQFF. The CDR3, as DNA: TGTGCCAGCAGCCAAGTTAGTTCTTTAGAGCAGTTCTTC.

This clone was recorded at least ten times. The rearrangement links TRBV7-2 to TRBJ2-3, with 10 positions matching TRBD2. The CDR3 runs 15 residues. Germline CDR1 SGHTA, CDR2 FQGNSA. V lost 3 bases, J lost 10 bases, and 10 bases stayed unmatched. The CDR3 DNA sequence: TGTGCCAGCAGCTTGTCCGGGACTAGCGTTTCTCCGCAGTATTTT. Its translation is CASSLSGTSVSPQYF.

The chain combines TRBV7-2 with TRBJ1-5; a weak D match, TRBD1 (5 bases). Trimming cost V 6 bases and J 1 base, with 13 bases left between them. CDR1 and CDR2 from the germline V gene are SGHTA and FQGNSA. This CDR3 has 15 amino acids. CDR3 coding DNA: TGTGCCAGCAGACCCCAGGGTCTAAGCAATCAGCCCCAGCATTTT. Translated, it gives CASRPQGLSNQPQHF.

The chain joins TRBV14 to TRBJ2-1; TRBD2 agrees at 8 bases. V was clipped by 6 bases and J by 3 bases; unmatched bases: 13. The germline V gene encodes CDR1 SGHDN and CDR2 FVKESK. The length of the CDR3 is 17 residues. CDR3 region: CASSNLRAGVSYNEQFF. In DNA form, the CDR3 reads TGTGCCAGCAGTAATCTGAGAGCGGGAGTAAGCTACAATGAGCAGTTCTTC.

V is TRBV27 and J is TRBJ2-1; 9 bases map to TRBD2. This CDR3 comprises 18 residues. The V gene's germline CDR1 is MNHEY and CDR2 SMNVEV (reference sequence). The V and J ends lost 6 bases and 6 bases, in that order; junction bases with no gene match: 18. The DNA for the CDR3 is TGTGCCAGCAGCCTTTATCCTAGCGGGATTCGGTCCAGCAATGAGCAGTTCTTC. Translation: CASSLYPSGIRSSNEQFF.

The chain uses TRBV19 and TRBJ1-1; 7 positions agree with TRBD1. Germline V gives CDR1 LNHDA, CDR2 SQIVND (reference sequence). The CDR3 spans 12 residues. The V and J ends lost 5 bases and 8 bases, in that order; junction bases with no gene match: 5. CDR3 residues: CASSFVDREAFF. The CDR3 DNA reads TGTGCCAGTAGTTTTGTGGACAGGGAAGCTTTCTTT.

This clone has a handful of counts. This chain joins TRBV5-4 and TRBJ1-1; 7 positions agree with TRBD1. The CDR3 runs to 14 residues. Germline assignment: CDR1 SGHNT and CDR2 YYREEE (reference sequence). V shed 3 bases and J 4 bases; nucleotides not matched to a gene: 6. CDR3 DNA: TGTGCCAGCAGCTCTATGGGACAGTCCACTGAAGCTTTCTTT. Its translation: CASSSMGQSTEAFF.

This clone appeared a few times. The rearrangement uses TRBV29-1 and TRBJ1-1; D uncertain. The length of the CDR3 is 16 residues. Germline CDR1 is SQVTM and CDR2 is ANQGSEA. V lost 1 base and J lost 0, with 15 bases in between. CDR3 sequence (DNA): TGCAGCGTTGAAGCCTCTTCGACTCTTATGAACACTGAAGCTTTCTTT. This gives the protein CSVEASSTLMNTEAFF.

This clone has a single count. Distinct nucleotide sequences in the sample also encode this CDR3. V is TRBV7-2 and J is TRBJ1-2; tentative D call: TRBD1 (6 bases). CDR1 and CDR2 (germline): SGHTA, FQGNSA. Trimming shortened V by 5 bases and J by 2 bases, and 9 bases separated the two germline ends. This CDR3 is 13 amino acids long. The CDR3 sequence: CASSLQGNYGYTF. The CDR3 region has the DNA TGTGCCAGCAGCCTACAGGGAAACTATGGCTACACCTTC.